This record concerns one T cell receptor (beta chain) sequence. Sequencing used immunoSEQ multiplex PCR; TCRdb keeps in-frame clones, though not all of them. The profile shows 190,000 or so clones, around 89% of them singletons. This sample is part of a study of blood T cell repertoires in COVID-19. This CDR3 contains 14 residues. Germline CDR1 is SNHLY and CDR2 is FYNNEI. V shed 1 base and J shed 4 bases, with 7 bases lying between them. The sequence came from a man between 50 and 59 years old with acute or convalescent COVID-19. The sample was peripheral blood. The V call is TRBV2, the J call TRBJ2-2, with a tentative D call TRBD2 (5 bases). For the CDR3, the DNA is TGTGCCAGCAGTGAAGAGACTACCACCGGGGAGCTGTTTTTT. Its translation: CASSEETTTGELFF.